The 18 T cell receptor beta chains in this list originate from one sample, sequenced in a study of early T cells in non-severe SARS-CoV-2 infection. MiXCR, applied by TCRdb to the 5' RACE reads, yields one record per CDR3 protein. The table lists tens of thousands of distinct CDR3 sequences, about a tenth of them singletons. This specimen consisted of whole blood, obtained at baseline. The receptors originated from an adult who was a healthcare worker with PCR-confirmed SARS-CoV-2 infection or an uninfected control (not recorded which).

The chain employs TRBV24-1 and TRBJ2-1; TRBD1 aligns across 7 bases. The V and J ends lost 1 base and 0 bases, in that order; junction bases with no gene match: 11. The CDR3 extends over 19 amino acids. CDR1 and CDR2 (germline): KGHDR, SFDVKD. CDR3 in amino acids: CATSDFRGTVVSSYNEQFF. The CDR3 DNA reads TGTGCCACCAGTGATTTCCGAGGGACAGTAGTAAGCTCCTACAATGAGCAGTTCTTC.

The chain has TRBV28 and TRBJ2-7; 13 nucleotides align to TRBD2. The CDR3 spans 15 residues. J gave up 5 bases and V 5 bases, and 6 bases lay outside the gene matches. The germline gives CDR1 MDHEN, CDR2 SYDVKM. The CDR3, as DNA: TGTGCCAGCAGTAAAGGAGGGACTAGCGGGAACGAGCAGTACTTC. Amino acids: CASSKGGTSGNEQYF.

This clonotype was seen at least ten times. The genes are TRBV11-2 and TRBJ2-5; 9 nucleotides agree with TRBD2. With 6 bases clipped from V and 0 bases from J, the junction kept 11 bases outside the gene matches. This CDR3 has 17 residues. The germline CDR1 and CDR2 sequences are SGHAT and FQNNGV. CDR3 bases: TGTGCCAGCAGGCCACTGGCGGGGGGGCGGAACCAAGAGACCCAGTACTTC. It is translated as CASRPLAGGRNQETQYF. Filled out from reference TRBV11-2 and TRBJ2-5, the complete variable domain reads EAGVAQSPRYKIIEKRQSVAFWCNPISGHATLYWYQQILGQGPKLLIQFQNNGVVDDSQLPKDRFSAERLKGVDSTLKIQPAKLEDSAVYLCASRPLAGGRNQETQYFGPGTRLLVL.

Only a few counts were recorded for this clonotype. V is TRBV11-2 and J is TRBJ1-2; D ambiguous. The CDR3 consists of 13 residues. The germline gives CDR1 SGHAT, CDR2 FQNNGV. With 0 bases removed from V and 4 bases from J, the gap between germline ends came to 6 bases. The CDR3 DNA sequence: TGTGCCAGCAGCTTAGAACAGTCCTATGGCTACACCTTC. Translation: CASSLEQSYGYTF. Filled out from reference TRBV11-2 and TRBJ1-2, the complete variable domain reads EAGVAQSPRYKIIEKRQSVAFWCNPISGHATLYWYQQILGQGPKLLIQFQNNGVVDDSQLPKDRFSAERLKGVDSTLKIQPAKLEDSAVYLCASSLEQSYGYTFGSGTRLTVV.

This clonotype was found a few times. CDR3 in DNA: TGTGCCAGTATGAGGGGGGACAGGGCGAACACCGGGGAGCTGTTTTTT. It yields the protein CASMRGDRANTGELFF. This sequence joins TRBV19 and TRBJ2-2, with TRBD1 matching over 9 bases. The trim removed 7 bases at V and 0 bases at J, leaving 6 bases unmatched. The CDR3 extends over 16 amino acids. Germline assignment: CDR1 LNHDA and CDR2 SQIVND (reference sequence).

This clonotype was observed a few times. This chain uses TRBV7-2 with TRBJ2-4; D is possibly TRBD1 (5 bases). CDR3 size: 14 residues. V dropped 6 bases and J dropped 0 bases, with 9 bases sitting between them. Germline CDR1 SGHTA, CDR2 FQGNSA. The CDR3 reads CASSDSLAKNIQYF. The DNA of the CDR3 is TGTGCCAGCAGTGACAGCTTAGCCAAAAACATTCAGTACTTC.

This clonotype was seen ten or more times. The rearrangement joins TRBV11-2 to TRBJ2-7; D possibly uses TRBD1 or TRBD2 (5 bases each). CDR1 and CDR2 from the germline V gene are SGHAT and FQNNGV. This CDR3 is built from 13 residues. With 3 bases removed from V and 4 bases from J, the gap between germline ends came to 10 bases. CDR3 bases: TGTGCCAGCAGCTTGGGGGTTGGTTACGAGCAGTACTTC. Protein product: CASSLGVGYEQYF.

In its sample, this clonotype was seen a few times. This chain links TRBV18 with TRBJ2-7, with D possibly TRBD1 on 7 matching bases. V lost 6 bases to trimming and J lost 2 bases, with 20 bases between them. Germline assignment: CDR1 KGHSH and CDR2 LQKENI. The CDR3 sequence is 16 residues long. The CDR3 bases are TGTGCCAGCTCCCCCGTTCGGGCAGGGGGGACCTACGAGCAGTACTTC. It codes for CASSPVRAGGTYEQYF.

This clonotype was seen a few times. CDR3 sequence reads: CAWKAYSTDTQYF. In DNA, the CDR3 is TGTGCCTGGAAGGCCTATAGCACAGATACGCAGTATTTT. The rearrangement uses TRBV30 and TRBJ2-3, with D uncertain. V gave up 4 bases and J gave up 0 bases, with 8 bases separating them. This CDR3 spans 13 amino acids. Germline CDR1 reads GTSNPN; CDR2 reads SVGIG (reference sequence). Looking up the rest from reference TRBV30 and TRBJ2-3 gives the full variable domain: SQTIHQWPATLVQPVGSPLSLECTVEGTSNPNLYWYRQAAGRGLQLLFYSVGIGQISSEVPQNLSASRPQDRQFILSSKKLLLSDSGFYLCAWKAYSTDTQYFGPGTRLTVL.

In this sample, this clonotype turned up many times. V is TRBV29-1 and J is TRBJ2-1, with 9 bases aligning to TRBD2. The CDR3 is 13 residues long. The germline gives CDR1 SQVTM, CDR2 ANQGSEA. The ends lost 1 base at V and 15 bases at J; junction bases unmatched: 10. This chain's CDR3 is CSVEGNTGTSSFF. The CDR3 nucleotides are TGCAGCGTTGAAGGAAATACCGGGACTAGCTCGTTCTTC.

V and J are TRBV7-2 and TRBJ2-7; the match to TRBD2 covers 10 bases. V lost 5 bases and J lost 4; bases outside the gene matches: 5. This CDR3 is built from 14 residues. In germline, CDR1 is SGHTA, CDR2 FQGNSA. This chain's CDR3 is CASSISGGQYEQYF. The CDR3 DNA reads as TGTGCCAGCAGCATTAGCGGGGGGCAATACGAGCAGTACTTC.

This clonotype was detected ten times or more. The chain has TRBV28 and TRBJ2-5; 7 positions match TRBD1. V lost 7 bases to trimming and J lost 4 bases; unmatched junction nucleotides: 6. Germline assignment: CDR1 MDHEN and CDR2 SYDVKM. This CDR3 has 13 residues. The CDR3 spells CASTRQGTETQYF. The CDR3 DNA is TGTGCCAGCACGCGACAGGGTACAGAGACCCAGTACTTC. Drawing the rest from reference TRBV28 and TRBJ2-5, the complete variable domain is DVKVTQSSRYLVKRTGEKVFLECVQDMDHENMFWYRQDPGLGLRLIYFSYDVKMKEKGDIPEGYSVSREKKERFSLILESASTNQTSMYLCASTRQGTETQYFGPGTRLLVL.

This clonotype was seen only a few times. The chain carries TRBV2 and TRBJ1-1, with D perhaps matching TRBD1 (6 bases). The germline gives CDR1 SNHLY, CDR2 FYNNEI. The V end lost 2 bases, the J end lost 9 bases, and 19 bases lay between the germline ends. CDR3 size: 15 residues. The CDR3 nucleotides read TGTGCCAGCAGTGAAAATTCGGGGGCACGTTTGAAAGCTTTCTTT. This encodes CASSENSGARLKAFF.

The chain recombines TRBV20-1 with TRBJ2-5, with 9 bases identical to TRBD1. The trim removed 5 bases at V and 2 bases at J, leaving 6 bases unmatched. The CDR3 spans 14 residues. Per germline, CDR1 DFQATT and CDR2 SNEGSKA (reference sequence). CDR3 bases: TGCAGTGCTTCCGGGACAGGGATTCAAGAGACCCAGTACTTC. Its protein product is CSASGTGIQETQYF.

The gene calls are TRBV11-2 and TRBJ2-4, with 8 bases lining up with TRBD2. Germline CDR1 and CDR2: SGHAT and FQNNGV. After removal of 5 bases from V and 0 bases from J, the junction contained 6 bases not matched to a gene. CDR3 size: 16 residues. CDR3 DNA sequence: TGTGCCAGCAGCCGCGGACTAGCCGAAGCCAAAAACATTCAGTACTTC. Protein sequence: CASSRGLAEAKNIQYF.

This clonotype came up many times. This chain connects TRBV5-1 to TRBJ1-5; D remains ambiguous. The CDR3 totals 15 residues. In germline, CDR1 is SGHRS, CDR2 YFSETQ. Trimming stripped 4 bases from V and 1 base from J, with 12 bases between. The CDR3 sequence: CASSPSGSSNQPQHF. The DNA for the CDR3 is TGCGCCAGCAGCCCCTCTGGCAGCAGCAATCAGCCCCAGCATTTT.

The J gene is TRBJ2-7, the V gene TRBV7-9; no definite D call. The germline V gene has CDR1 SEHNR and CDR2 FQNEAQ (reference sequence). V was cut by 5 bases and J by 5 bases, with 13 bases left in between. CDR3 length: 13 amino acids. Here the CDR3 DNA reads TGTGCCAGCAGCCTCGTAGGCAGAAACGAGCAGTACTTC. Translated, it gives CASSLVGRNEQYF.

V and J are TRBV30 and TRBJ1-6; D perhaps matches TRBD1 (5 bases). CDR1 is GTSNPN and CDR2 is SVGIG in the germline V gene (reference sequence). The CDR3 is 15 residues long. V lost 3 bases and J lost 6, with 15 bases in between. The CDR3 loop reads CAWSISRVGNSPLHF. The CDR3 DNA reads TGTGCCTGGAGCATTTCCAGGGTGGGTAATTCACCCCTCCACTTT.